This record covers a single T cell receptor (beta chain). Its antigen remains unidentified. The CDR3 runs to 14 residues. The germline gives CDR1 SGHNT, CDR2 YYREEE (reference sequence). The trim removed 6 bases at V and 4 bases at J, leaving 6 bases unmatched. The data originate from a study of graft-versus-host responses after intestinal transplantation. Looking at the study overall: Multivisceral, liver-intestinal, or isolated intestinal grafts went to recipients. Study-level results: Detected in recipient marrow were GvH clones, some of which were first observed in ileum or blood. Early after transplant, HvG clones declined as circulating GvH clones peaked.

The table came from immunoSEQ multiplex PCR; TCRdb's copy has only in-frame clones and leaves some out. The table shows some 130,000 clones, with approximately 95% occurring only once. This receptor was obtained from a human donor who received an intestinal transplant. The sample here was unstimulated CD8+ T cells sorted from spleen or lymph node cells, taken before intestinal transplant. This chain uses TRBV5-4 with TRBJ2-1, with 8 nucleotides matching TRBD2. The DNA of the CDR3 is TGTGCCAGCATGGGCGGGAGGAAGTACAATGAGCAGTTCTTC. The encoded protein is CASMGGRKYNEQFF. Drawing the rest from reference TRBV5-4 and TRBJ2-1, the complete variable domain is ETGVTQSPTHLIKTRGQQVTLRCSSQSGHNTVSWYQQALGQGPQFIFQYYREEENGRGNFPPRFSGLQFPNYSSELNVNALELDDSALYLCASMGGRKYNEQFFGPGTRLTVL.